These T cell receptor beta chains were read from a single sample in a study of breast tumors, draining lymph nodes, adjacent tissues. TCRdb fed the multiplex PCR reads into MiXCR, producing one record per CDR3 protein. Among 150,000 to 200,000 distinct CDR3 sequences listed, around a third were seen once. The sequencing input was axillary lymph node tissue. The receptor set was obtained from a female donor with breast cancer. Some clones in this sample may be carry-over from other donors' samples. CDR3s include the opening cysteine and the closing phenylalanine or tryptophan. Each record gives: J gene, D gene, clone size, V gene, CDR3 protein, CDR3 DNA. The D gene is left open where the match is weak. Some rows have no size entry. The others give once, few or many, or a class for an expanded clone.

J gene: TRBJ1-3
D gene: TRBD1
clone size: .
V gene: TRBV5-1
CDR3 protein: CASSPAGDRSPKSGNTIYF
CDR3 DNA: TGCGCCAGCAGCCCCGCAGGGGACAGGTCTCCTAAATCTGGAAACACCATATATTTT

J gene: TRBJ2-3
D gene: TRBD2
clone size: .
V gene: TRBV5-1
CDR3 protein: CASSYTSGRDNEQYF
CDR3 DNA: TGCGCCAGCAGCTACACTAGCGGGAGGGACAATGAGCAGTATTTT

J gene: TRBJ1-4
D gene: .
clone size: .
V gene: TRBV5-6
CDR3 protein: CASSPRGTDSTYNEKLFF
CDR3 DNA: TGTGCCAGCAGCCCCAGGGGAACGGACAGCACCTACAATGAAAAACTGTTTTTT

J gene: TRBJ2-7
D gene: .
clone size: many
V gene: TRBV30
CDR3 protein: CAWNINSYEQYF
CDR3 DNA: TGTGCCTGGAATATAAACTCCTACGAGCAGTACTTC

J gene: TRBJ1-2
D gene: TRBD1
clone size: many
V gene: TRBV19
CDR3 protein: CASSLNQGAKNYGYTF
CDR3 DNA: TGTGCCAGTAGTCTTAATCAGGGGGCGAAGAACTATGGCTACACCTTC

J gene: TRBJ2-5
D gene: TRBD1
clone size: many
V gene: TRBV9
CDR3 protein: CASSDGQGPGQETQYF
CDR3 DNA: TGTGCCAGCAGCGACGGACAGGGACCGGGGCAAGAGACCCAGTACTTC

J gene: TRBJ2-3
D gene: .
clone size: many
V gene: TRBV5-1
CDR3 protein: CASSRSGGVTDTQYF
CDR3 DNA: TGCGCCAGCAGCCGTAGCGGAGGGGTCACAGATACGCAGTATTTT

J gene: TRBJ1-6
D gene: .
clone size: many
V gene: TRBV3-1
CDR3 protein: CASSQDSPLHF
CDR3 DNA: TGTGCCAGCAGCCAAGACTCACCCCTCCACTTT

J gene: TRBJ2-7
D gene: TRBD1
clone size: few
V gene: TRBV6-5
CDR3 protein: CASSQLSTGSSYEQYF
CDR3 DNA: TGTGCCAGCAGTCAACTATCGACAGGGAGCTCCTACGAGCAGTACTTC

J gene: TRBJ1-2
D gene: .
clone size: .
V gene: TRBV4-1
CDR3 protein: CASSYGTEARYTF
CDR3 DNA: TGCGCCAGCAGCTACGGGACGGAGGCCCGCTACACCTTC

J gene: TRBJ2-5
D gene: TRBD2
clone size: .
V gene: TRBV2
CDR3 protein: CASSGRQGTQYF
CDR3 DNA: TGTGCCAGCAGCGGGAGGCAAGGGACCCAGTACTTC

J gene: TRBJ1-2
D gene: .
clone size: many
V gene: TRBV5-6
CDR3 protein: CASRGAGGRHYGYTF
CDR3 DNA: TGTGCCAGCAGGGGTGCGGGGGGTCGTCACTATGGCTACACCTTC

J gene: TRBJ1-1
D gene: .
clone size: few
V gene: TRBV7-9
CDR3 protein: CASSPVQALNTEAFF
CDR3 DNA: TGTGCCAGCAGCCCCGTACAGGCCTTGAACACTGAAGCTTTCTTT

J gene: TRBJ2-5
D gene: TRBD2
clone size: .
V gene: TRBV19
CDR3 protein: CATKTSSGMETQYF
CDR3 DNA: TGTGCCACCAAGACCTCTAGCGGGATGGAGACCCAGTACTTC

J gene: TRBJ1-5
D gene: .
clone size: few
V gene: TRBV6-2/TRBV6-3
CDR3 protein: CASNYGGLMNQPQHF
CDR3 DNA: TGTGCCAGCAATTACGGGGGACTGATGAATCAGCCCCAGCATTTT

J gene: TRBJ2-7
D gene: TRBD1
clone size: many
V gene: TRBV6-1
CDR3 protein: CASSEGQGMYEQYF
CDR3 DNA: TGTGCCAGCAGCGAGGGACAGGGTATGTACGAGCAGTACTTC

J gene: TRBJ2-2
D gene: TRBD2
clone size: .
V gene: TRBV6-6
CDR3 protein: CASSHSRGGTGELFF
CDR3 DNA: TGTGCCAGCAGTCACTCCCGCGGGGGCACCGGGGAGCTGTTTTTT

J gene: TRBJ1-2
D gene: TRBD1
clone size: .
V gene: TRBV20-1
CDR3 protein: CSARPPSGQGGYTF
CDR3 DNA: TGCAGTGCTAGACCTCCCTCTGGACAGGGGGGCTACACCTTC

J gene: TRBJ2-1
D gene: TRBD2
clone size: .
V gene: TRBV27
CDR3 protein: CASSLSYLGTSGRLIDEQFF
CDR3 DNA: TGTGCCAGCAGTTTATCGTACCTGGGGACTAGCGGGAGGCTTATCGATGAGCAATTCTTC

J gene: TRBJ1-4
D gene: .
clone size: many
V gene: TRBV19
CDR3 protein: CASSIGAGKSANEKLFF
CDR3 DNA: TGTGCCAGTAGTATAGGGGCAGGGAAGAGTGCTAATGAAAAACTGTTTTTT

J gene: TRBJ1-6
D gene: .
clone size: .
V gene: TRBV20-1
CDR3 protein: CSARTSGDSPLHF
CDR3 DNA: TGCAGTGCAAGGACTAGCGGGGACTCACCCCTCCACTTT

J gene: TRBJ1-1
D gene: .
clone size: few
V gene: TRBV2
CDR3 protein: CASRQGLNTEAFF
CDR3 DNA: TGTGCCAGCAGGCAGGGCCTGAACACTGAAGCTTTCTTT

J gene: TRBJ2-1
D gene: .
clone size: few
V gene: TRBV6-2/TRBV6-3
CDR3 protein: CASSPTGGYNEQFF
CDR3 DNA: TGTGCCAGCAGTCCGACAGGTGGATACAATGAGCAGTTCTTC

J gene: TRBJ1-4
D gene: .
clone size: many
V gene: TRBV6-5
CDR3 protein: CASKRQANEKLFF
CDR3 DNA: TGTGCCAGCAAAAGGCAGGCTAATGAAAAACTGTTTTTT

J gene: TRBJ2-5
D gene: TRBD1
clone size: many
V gene: TRBV9
CDR3 protein: CASSVSDRDETQYF
CDR3 DNA: TGTGCCAGCAGCGTATCCGACAGGGATGAGACCCAGTACTTC

J gene: TRBJ1-6
D gene: .
clone size: many
V gene: TRBV2
CDR3 protein: CASRAGRDNSPLHF
CDR3 DNA: TGTGCCAGCCGGGCGGGTCGGGATAATTCACCCCTCCACTTT

J gene: TRBJ2-1
D gene: .
clone size: many
V gene: TRBV6-5
CDR3 protein: CASSYSPQVGEQFF
CDR3 DNA: TGTGCCAGCAGTTACTCGCCACAGGTTGGAGAGCAGTTCTTC

J gene: TRBJ2-2
D gene: .
clone size: many
V gene: TRBV7-9
CDR3 protein: CASSLQGGDGELFF
CDR3 DNA: TGTGCCAGCAGCTTACAGGGCGGGGACGGGGAGCTGTTTTTT

J gene: TRBJ1-6
D gene: .
clone size: many
V gene: TRBV20-1
CDR3 protein: CSARDLPFSPLHF
CDR3 DNA: TGCAGTGCTAGAGATCTTCCCTTTTCACCCCTCCACTTT

J gene: TRBJ2-5
D gene: TRBD1
clone size: .
V gene: TRBV6-6
CDR3 protein: CASRDPRGLQETQYF
CDR3 DNA: TGTGCCAGCAGAGACCCCAGGGGGCTCCAAGAGACCCAGTACTTC

J gene: TRBJ1-4
D gene: TRBD1
clone size: many
V gene: TRBV7-9
CDR3 protein: CASSLSSGTGDEKLFF
CDR3 DNA: TGTGCCAGCAGCTTATCTTCCGGGACAGGGGATGAAAAACTGTTTTTT

J gene: TRBJ1-1
D gene: .
clone size: .
V gene: TRBV3-2
CDR3 protein: CASSQEGRANTEAFF
CDR3 DNA: TGTGCCAGCAGCCAAGAAGGCAGGGCGAACACTGAAGCTTTCTTT

J gene: TRBJ1-2
D gene: TRBD1
clone size: many
V gene: TRBV11-3
CDR3 protein: CASSLRRDRGKANYGYTF
CDR3 DNA: TGTGCCAGCAGCTTACGAAGGGACAGGGGTAAAGCTAACTATGGCTACACCTTC

J gene: TRBJ1-5
D gene: .
clone size: many
V gene: TRBV19
CDR3 protein: CASSFAGRGDQPQHF
CDR3 DNA: TGTGCCAGTAGTTTCGCGGGCCGGGGAGATCAGCCCCAGCATTTT

J gene: TRBJ2-3
D gene: .
clone size: .
V gene: TRBV28
CDR3 protein: CATNRPTGRLADTQYF
CDR3 DNA: TGTGCCACGAACCGACCCACAGGGCGTCTCGCAGATACGCAGTATTTT

J gene: TRBJ1-5
D gene: .
clone size: .
V gene: TRBV6-2/TRBV6-3
CDR3 protein: CASSYSAGGSQPQHF
CDR3 DNA: TGTGCCAGCAGTTACTCGGCCGGAGGCAGTCAACCCCAGCATTTT

J gene: TRBJ2-3
D gene: .
clone size: many
V gene: TRBV11-3
CDR3 protein: CASSLLASPTDTQYF
CDR3 DNA: TGTGCCAGCAGCTTATTAGCGAGCCCCACAGATACGCAGTATTTT

J gene: TRBJ2-1
D gene: .
clone size: .
V gene: TRBV29-1
CDR3 protein: CSIQGEGTDEQFF
CDR3 DNA: TGCAGCATTCAGGGTGAAGGTACGGATGAGCAGTTCTTC

J gene: TRBJ2-7
D gene: TRBD1
clone size: .
V gene: TRBV10-2
CDR3 protein: CASEDRGYEQYF
CDR3 DNA: TGCGCCAGCGAAGACAGGGGCTACGAGCAGTACTTC

J gene: TRBJ1-1
D gene: TRBD1
clone size: .
V gene: TRBV19
CDR3 protein: CASSPTGGITEAFF
CDR3 DNA: TGTGCCAGTAGTCCAACAGGGGGCATCACTGAAGCTTTCTTT

J gene: TRBJ2-1
D gene: .
clone size: .
V gene: TRBV9
CDR3 protein: CASSGSTDTQYAYNEQFF
CDR3 DNA: TGTGCCAGCAGCGGATCCACAGATACGCAGTATGCCTACAATGAGCAGTTCTTC

J gene: TRBJ2-5
D gene: .
clone size: few
V gene: TRBV6-2/TRBV6-3
CDR3 protein: CASSHSGRVETQYF
CDR3 DNA: TGTGCCAGCAGTCACTCGGGCAGGGTGGAGACCCAGTACTTC

J gene: TRBJ2-1
D gene: TRBD2
clone size: .
V gene: TRBV24-1
CDR3 protein: CASKTSGGGNEQFF
CDR3 DNA: TGTGCCAGCAAGACTAGCGGGGGGGGAAATGAGCAGTTCTTC

J gene: TRBJ2-7
D gene: TRBD2
clone size: many
V gene: TRBV7-9
CDR3 protein: CASSEGLAGYEQYF
CDR3 DNA: TGTGCCAGCAGCGAAGGACTAGCGGGCTACGAGCAGTACTTC

J gene: TRBJ1-2
D gene: .
clone size: .
V gene: TRBV30
CDR3 protein: CAWSVHRGSWPYYTF
CDR3 DNA: TGTGCCTGGAGTGTACATAGGGGTTCGTGGCCTTACTACACCTTC